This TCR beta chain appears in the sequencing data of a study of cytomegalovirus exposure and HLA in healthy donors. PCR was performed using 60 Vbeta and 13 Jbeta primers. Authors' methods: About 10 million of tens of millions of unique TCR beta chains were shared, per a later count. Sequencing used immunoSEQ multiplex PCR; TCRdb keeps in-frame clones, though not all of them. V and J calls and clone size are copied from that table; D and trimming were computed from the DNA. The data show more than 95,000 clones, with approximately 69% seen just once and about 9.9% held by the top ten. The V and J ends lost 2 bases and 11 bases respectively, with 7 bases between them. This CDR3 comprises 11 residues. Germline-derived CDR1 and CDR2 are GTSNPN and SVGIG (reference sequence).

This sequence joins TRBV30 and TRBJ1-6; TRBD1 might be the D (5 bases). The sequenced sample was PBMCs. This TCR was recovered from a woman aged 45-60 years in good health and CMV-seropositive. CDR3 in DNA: TGTGCCTGGAGTAGGGGTCCACCCCTCCACTTT. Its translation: CAWSRGPPLHF. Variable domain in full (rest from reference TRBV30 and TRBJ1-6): SQTIHQWPATLVQPVGSPLSLECTVEGTSNPNLYWYRQAAGRGLQLLFYSVGIGQISSEVPQNLSASRPQDRQFILSSKKLLLSDSGFYLCAWSRGPPLHFGNGTRLTVT.